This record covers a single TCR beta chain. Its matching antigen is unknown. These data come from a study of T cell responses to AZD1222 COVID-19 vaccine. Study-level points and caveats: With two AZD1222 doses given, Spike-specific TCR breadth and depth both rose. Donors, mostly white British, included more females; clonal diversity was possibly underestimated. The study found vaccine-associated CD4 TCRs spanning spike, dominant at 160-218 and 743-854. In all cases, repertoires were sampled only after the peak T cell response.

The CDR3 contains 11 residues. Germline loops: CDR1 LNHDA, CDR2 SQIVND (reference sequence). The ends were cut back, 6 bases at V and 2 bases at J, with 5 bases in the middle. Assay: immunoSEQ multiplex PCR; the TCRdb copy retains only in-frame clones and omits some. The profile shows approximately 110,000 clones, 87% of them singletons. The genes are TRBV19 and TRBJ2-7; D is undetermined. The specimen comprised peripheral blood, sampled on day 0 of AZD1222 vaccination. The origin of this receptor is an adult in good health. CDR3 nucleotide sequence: TGTGCCAGTAGAACCCCCTACGAGCAGTACTTC. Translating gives CASRTPYEQYF.